Detailed here is one T cell receptor beta chain. Antigen specificity is unknown. Overall study findings and caveats: In terms of TCR gene usage, tumor memory CD4+ T cells clustered together with blood and lymph node memory CD4+ cells, as well as with lymph node naive CD4+ cells.

Trimming pared 0 bases from V and 13 bases from J, leaving 11 bases between. The CDR3 is 13 amino acids. The germline V gene has CDR1 SGHRS and CDR2 YFSETQ. Using its own MiXCR run on the 5' RACE reads, TCRdb lists one record per CDR3 protein. The table has some 12,000 distinct CDR3 sequences, around 49% seen once; the top ten hold roughly 12%. Source material: tumor-infiltrating naive CD4+ T cells sorted from the breast tumor. Subset meaning: naive CD4+ T cells, CD4+CD45RA+CD25-. The chain recombines TRBV5-1 with TRBJ1-6, with D unclear. The clonotype originates from a female donor with breast cancer. The CDR3 DNA is TGCGCCAGCAGCTTGGGTTACTCCCAGCCCCTCCACTTT. Translated, it gives CASSLGYSQPLHF.